Below, 19 T cell receptor beta chains from the same sample are listed, as sequenced in a study of tumor and adjacent non-tumor tissue in lung cancer. This sample's RNA came from whole unsorted tissue. Distant lung tissue was collected more than 3 cm away from the tumor edge. The library came from three nested PCR rounds adapted from ARM-PCR protocols. TCRdb redid the calling of the multiplex PCR reads with MiXCR, one entry per CDR3 protein. Altogether 60,000 to 100,000 distinct CDR3 sequences are present, 76% being singletons, with the ten largest covering 30% to 50%. Sequenced: distant non-tumor lung tissue. Source of these receptors: a man in his 70s with non-small cell lung cancer.

This clonotype is a singleton in its sample. At one end, the junction sequence differs from germline, possibly due to a read error. V usage is TRBV16 and J usage is TRBJ1-6; no clear D. CDR1 and CDR2 (germline): KGHSY, FQNENV. The length of the CDR3 is 13 residues. Here the CDR3 reads CASSPARNSPLHF. As DNA, the CDR3 is TGTGCCAGCAGTCCAGCTAGGAATTCACCGCTCCACTTT.

Turning to this clonotype: This sequence may be a read error, since a much larger clone differs from it by one base. The J gene is TRBJ1-5, the V gene TRBV7-9; D remains ambiguous. The CDR3 runs to 12 residues. The germline gives CDR1 SEHNR, CDR2 FQNEAQ (reference sequence). The CDR3 DNA sequence: TGTGCCAACAGCGTTGATAATCAGCCCCAGCATTTT. Amino acid sequence: CANSVDNQPQHF.

This clonotype was counted a few times. As the CDR3 is not closed by the conserved phenylalanine or tryptophan, this likely results from a read error. No DNA is shown, since the ends of the CDR3 on it are uncertain; the CDR3 is the one TCRdb lists. The chain recombines TRBV6-2 or TRBV6-3 with TRBJ1-5; TRBD1 was called by the table and not checked on the DNA. Germline V gene data show CDR1 as MNHEY and CDR2 as SVGEGT. A total of 14 residues make up the CDR3, ends included. The CDR3 sequence is CASSFHRLDQPQQC.

Comment on this clonotype: One junction end does not reproduce the germline sequence, and a read error may be involved. The CDR3 loop reads CASTLVTTDTQYF. CDR3 coding DNA: TGTGCCAGCACTTTAGTGACGACAGATACGCAGTATTTT. The chain recombines TRBV12-3 or TRBV12-4 with TRBJ2-3; D unclear. The CDR3 has 13 residues.

This clonotype was seen a few times. A clone one base away is much larger, so this may be a read error. The V and J genes are TRBV6-6 and TRBJ2-2, with TRBD2 matching over 7 bases. Germline lookup yields CDR1 MNHNY and CDR2 SVGAGI (reference sequence). CDR3 length: 15 amino acids. Unmatched junction bases numbered 8, after V lost 7 bases and J lost 3 bases. This chain's CDR3 is CASTWGGSDTGELFF. CDR3 in DNA: TGTGCCAGCACCTGGGGCGGGAGCGACACCGGGGAGCTGTTTTTT.

At least ten counts were recorded for this clonotype. This chain uses TRBV20-1 with TRBJ1-1; 10 bases match TRBD1. CDR1 is DFQATT, CDR2 SNEGSKA, per germline (reference sequence). Germline trimming cut 4 bases from V and 5 bases from J; bases unmatched to any gene: 10. CDR3 size: 15 residues. CDR3 DNA sequence: TGCAGTGCTACCGCCGGGACAGGGGTTTCGACTGAAGCTTTCTTT. Amino acids: CSATAGTGVSTEAFF.

This clonotype was seen a few times. Just one base apart from a much larger clone, this may be a read error. The chain employs TRBV10-3 and TRBJ2-3; TRBD1 agrees at 9 bases. This CDR3 region has 15 residues. With 6 bases clipped from V and 2 bases from J, the junction kept 6 bases outside the gene matches. Germline V CDR1 and CDR2: ENHRY, SYGVKD. In DNA form, the CDR3 reads TGTGCCATCAGAGCTGGGACAGGGAACACAGATACGCAGTATTTT. Protein product: CAIRAGTGNTDTQYF.

As for this clonotype: Lacking the conserved final phenylalanine or tryptophan, this CDR3 likely reflects a read error. The chain is built from TRBV6-2 or TRBV6-3 and TRBJ1-1; no reliable D call. V lost 0 bases and J 6 bases, leaving 11 bases between the germline ends. This CDR3 region has 14 residues. Germline V gene data show CDR1 as MNHEY and CDR2 as SVGEGT. The DNA of the CDR3 is TGTGCCAGCAGTTACTCGCCCAGCAGTGCTGAAGCTTTCTCT. Protein sequence: CASSYSPSSAEAFS.

In the case of this clonotype: Sequence at one end of the junction differs from germline and may be a read error. This chain connects TRBV4-2 to TRBJ2-5; D perhaps matches TRBD2 (6 bases). The CDR3 has 15 amino acids. CDR1 is LGHNA and CDR2 is YNFKEQ in the germline V gene. For the CDR3, the DNA is TGTGCCAGCAGCCAGGGAGATATGACGGGAGAGACCCAGTATTTC. It encodes CASSQGDMTGETQYF.

Regarding this clonotype: Since the CDR3 does not end with the conserved phenylalanine or tryptophan, this likely comes from a read error. The limits of the CDR3 on the DNA are not certain, so only TCRdb's listed CDR3 is given. This chain connects TRBV5-6 to TRBJ1-2. Germline values: CDR1 SGHDT, CDR2 YYEEEE. The CDR3 region is 15 residues in length, termini included. CDR3 sequence: CASSRIERANYGYTL.

This clonotype was seen many times. The chain links TRBV6-6 to TRBJ2-7, with D maybe TRBD1 (7 bases). Trimming pared 1 base from V and 7 bases from J, leaving 11 bases between. The germline CDR1 and CDR2 sequences are MNHNY and SVGAGI (reference sequence). This CDR3 comprises 13 residues. CDR3 DNA: TGTGCCAGCAGTTACTTGACAGGGAGGGAGCAGTACTTC. This codes for CASSYLTGREQYF.

Note on this clonotype: A clone one base away is much larger, so this may be a read error. The CDR3 reads CSVSVPRYNEQFF. Here the CDR3 DNA reads TGCAGCGTTAGTGTCCCGCGATACAATGAGCAGTTCTTC. V usage is TRBV29-1 and J usage is TRBJ2-1; no firm D call. V lost 5 bases and J lost 4, with 12 bases in between. CDR1 and CDR2 (germline): SQVTM, ANQGSEA. The CDR3 extends over 13 amino acids.

This clonotype has just a few counts. The gene calls are TRBV5-1 and TRBJ1-2, with 8 bases identical to TRBD1. This CDR3 spans 14 amino acids. Germline V gene sequence: CDR1 SGHRS, CDR2 YFSETQ. The V segment lost 2 bases and the J segment 6 bases; nucleotides outside the gene matches: 6. CDR3 in amino acids: CASSFRTGRDGYTF. In DNA, the CDR3 is TGCGCCAGCAGCTTCCGGACAGGGAGGGATGGCTACACCTTC. Full variable domain (rest looked up from reference TRBV5-1 and TRBJ1-2): KAGVTQTPRYLIKTRGQQVTLSCSPISGHRSVSWYQQTPGQGLQFLFEYFSETQRNKGNFPGRFSGRQFSNSRSEMNVSTLELGDSALYLCASSFRTGRDGYTFGSGTRLTVV.

On this clonotype: The conserved phenylalanine or tryptophan normally closing the CDR3 is absent here, so this likely arose from a read error. This chain uses TRBV6-2 or TRBV6-3 with TRBJ2-7, with TRBD1 as a possible D gene (6 bases). The length of the CDR3 is 16 residues. Trimming stripped 2 bases from V and 0 bases from J, with 14 bases between. Germline-derived CDR1 and CDR2 are MNHEY and SVGEGT. The CDR3 sequence: CASSYRTVISSYEQYS. For the CDR3, the DNA is TGTGCCAGCAGTTACCGGACAGTAATTTCCTCCTACGAGCAGTACTCC.

In regard to this clonotype: At one end, the junction sequence differs from germline, possibly due to a read error. This chain connects TRBV4-3 to TRBJ2-1; 8 bases match TRBD2. There are 14 residues in the CDR3. Looked up from germline, CDR1 is LGHNA and CDR2 is YSLEER. In nucleotides, the CDR3 is TGCGCCAACAGCCAAGATCCCTTAGCGGGGAACAGGTTCTTC. This gives the protein CANSQDPLAGNRFF.

In this sample, this clonotype turned up a few times. A much bigger clone sits one base away, suggesting this may be a read error. This rearrangement joins TRBV6-6 to TRBJ1-5, with D unresolved. Germline V gene data show CDR1 as MNHNY and CDR2 as SVGAGI (reference sequence). V was cut by 2 bases and J by 7 bases, with 9 bases left in between. There are 13 residues in the CDR3. The CDR3 nucleotides are TGTGCCAGCAGTTACACTTTGATACAGCCCCAGCATTTT. This codes for CASSYTLIQPQHF.

This clonotype has ten or more counts. The V call is TRBV29-1, the J call TRBJ1-2; TRBD1 matches 9 bases. CDR3 length: 14 residues. Germline assignment: CDR1 SQVTM and CDR2 ANQGSEA. V shed 3 bases, J shed 7 bases, and the junction held 9 bases outside the gene matches. The CDR3 sequence: CSVDSTGGLSGYTF. Written as DNA, the CDR3 is TGCAGCGTTGACTCGACAGGGGGATTAAGTGGCTACACCTTC.

This clonotype was seen a single time. One end of the junction varies from germline; a read error may be responsible. The V gene is TRBV25-1, the J gene TRBJ1-2; the D is unclear. This CDR3 is 13 amino acids long. Germline values: CDR1 MGHDK, CDR2 SYGVNS. The CDR3 DNA sequence: TGTGCCAGCATTGAGAGGACTGCTTATGGTTACACCTTC. This codes for CASIERTAYGYTF.

Details on this clonotype: An end of the junction does not agree with germline; a read error may underlie this. The chain links TRBV20-1 to TRBJ2-4, with TRBD2 as a possible D gene (5 bases). CDR1 is DFQATT and CDR2 is SNEGSKA in the germline V gene (reference sequence). The CDR3 totals 13 residues. CDR3 amino acids: CSARVLAKNVQYF. As DNA, the CDR3 is TGCAGTGCTAGAGTTCTAGCCAAAAACGTTCAGTACTTC.